This T cell receptor beta chain was found in a study of PD-L1 blockade in urothelial cancer. About the research overall: Blood analysis was done at 3 weeks (second dose) and 6 weeks after treatment began.

Notes on the study in general: Blood TCR clonality below the median before treatment was a predictor of better survival. Patients who had durable benefit saw their tumor-associated blood clones expand more at 3 weeks.

Profiled with immunoSEQ multiplex PCR; TCRdb holds only in-frame clones, not every one. The sample contains roughly 41,000 clones, roughly four fifths of which appear only once. For this clone: What it binds is not known.

CDR3 size: 16 residues. With 4 bases removed from V and 4 bases from J, the gap between germline ends came to 19 bases. CDR1 is SGHNT, CDR2 YYREEE, per germline (reference sequence). The receptor was derived from a man aged 60-69 years with urothelial cancer. The sample consisted of PBMCs, taken around atezolizumab (anti-PD-L1) treatment. The chain links TRBV5-4 to TRBJ2-3; D ambiguous. CDR3 loop: CASSPIEHLTSDTQYF. CDR3 nucleotides: TGTGCCAGCAGCCCCATTGAACACCTCACATCAGATACGCAGTATTTT.